These 31 T cell receptor beta chains share one sample of origin, sequenced in a study of cytomegalovirus exposure and HLA in healthy donors. Vbeta (60) and Jbeta (13) primers were used in the PCR. Produced via immunoSEQ multiplex PCR; TCRdb's table is partial and in-frame only. The top ten hold about 1.7% of the sample, which has just over 200,000 clones, roughly 84% seen once. The specimen was PBMCs. The origin of the receptors is a man aged 50-60 years in good health and CMV-seronegative.

This chain joins TRBV30 and TRBJ1-2; D unclear. The CDR3 covers 12 residues. Trimming removed 0 bases at V and 5 bases at J, with 7 bases between. Looked up from germline, CDR1 is GTSNPN and CDR2 is SVGIG (reference sequence). CDR3 coding DNA: TGTGCCTGGAGTGTACATCAGTATGGCTACACCTTC. This codes for CAWSVHQYGYTF.

DNA of the CDR3: TGTGCCAGCAGCTTAAGCGGAGGTACCGGCGAGCAGTACTTC. Protein sequence: CASSLSGGTGEQYF. V and J are TRBV7-2 and TRBJ2-7; D possibly corresponds to TRBD2 (5 bases). This CDR3 comprises 14 residues. V lost 2 bases, J lost 6 bases, and 14 bases lay in between. The germline CDR1 and CDR2 sequences are SGHTA and FQGNSA.

The chain uses TRBV28 and TRBJ1-1; D might be TRBD1 (5 bases). The CDR3 is made up of 11 amino acids. V dropped 9 bases and J dropped 8 bases, with 13 bases sitting between them. Germline-derived CDR1 and CDR2 are MDHEN and SYDVKM. The CDR3 protein is CASEGGEEAFF. CDR3 DNA sequence: TGTGCCAGTGAAGGAGGGGAGGAAGCTTTCTTT.

This clone occurred a few times. The junction departs from germline at one end; a sequencing error may be responsible. This chain connects TRBV2 to TRBJ2-7; D call uncertain. Germline CDR1 SNHLY, CDR2 FYNNEI. This CDR3 has 11 amino acids. This CDR3 reads CDSRSAYEQYF. For the CDR3, the DNA is TGTGACAGCAGGTCCGCCTACGAGCAGTACTTC.

The J gene is TRBJ2-1, the V gene TRBV5-1; the match to TRBD2 covers 9 bases. CDR1 is SGHRS, CDR2 YFSETQ, per germline. J gave up 9 bases and V 3 bases, and 10 bases lay outside the gene matches. The length of the CDR3 is 15 residues. As DNA, the CDR3 is TGCGCCAGCAGCTCTGTCGCGGGAGGGAAGGGTGAGCAGTTCTTC. It codes for CASSSVAGGKGEQFF.

This rearrangement joins TRBV7-8 to TRBJ2-7; 9 bases match TRBD2. Germline loops: CDR1 SGHVS, CDR2 FQNEAQ. The ends lost 1 base at V and 6 bases at J; junction bases unmatched: 1. The CDR3 is 13 residues long. CDR3 in amino acids: CASSLGTSAEQYF. The CDR3, as DNA: TGTGCCAGCAGCTTAGGGACTAGCGCCGAGCAGTACTTC.

The chain recombines TRBV4-1 with TRBJ2-3, with TRBD2 matching over 7 bases. Germline V gives CDR1 MGHRA, CDR2 YSYEKL. With V trimmed by 5 bases and J by 0 bases, 8 bases remained unmatched. The length of the CDR3 is 16 residues. CDR3 sequence: CASSSSSGTSTDTQYF. CDR3 DNA sequence: TGCGCCAGCAGCTCATCTAGCGGTACTAGCACAGATACGCAGTATTTT.

The rearrangement links TRBV5-4 to TRBJ1-1; possible D gene TRBD1, 5 bases. Trimming removed 4 bases from V and 1 base from J, with 11 bases in between. Germline CDR1 is SGHNT and CDR2 is YYREEE (reference sequence). There are 14 residues in the CDR3. Written as DNA, the CDR3 is TGTGCCAGCAGCAGGGGCGGGGGGAACACTGAAGCTTTCTTT. It codes for CASSRGGGNTEAFF. Variable domain in full (rest from reference TRBV5-4 and TRBJ1-1): ETGVTQSPTHLIKTRGQQVTLRCSSQSGHNTVSWYQQALGQGPQFIFQYYREEENGRGNFPPRFSGLQFPNYSSELNVNALELDDSALYLCASSRGGGNTEAFFGQGTRLTVV.

The chain joins TRBV19 to TRBJ1-3, with 7 bases that match TRBD1. CDR1 LNHDA and CDR2 SQIVND come from the germline V gene (reference sequence). Trimming at V came to 5 bases and at J to 4 bases, leaving 14 bases not matched to a gene. There are 17 residues in the CDR3. This chain's CDR3 is CASSGVGQRGPGNTIYF. CDR3 coding DNA: TGTGCCAGTAGTGGCGTGGGGCAGAGGGGGCCGGGAAACACCATATATTTT.

This clone appeared once. The J gene is TRBJ1-2, the V gene TRBV19; D perhaps matches TRBD1 (6 bases). The germline V gene encodes CDR1 LNHDA and CDR2 SQIVND (reference sequence). Trimming cost V 7 bases and J 7 bases, with 22 bases left between them. This CDR3 has 15 amino acids. The CDR3 sequence: CASTPQGQGRPGYTF. The CDR3 nucleotides are TGTGCCAGTACCCCTCAAGGGCAGGGGAGACCTGGCTACACCTTC.

The chain is built from TRBV4-1 and TRBJ2-2; a weak D match, TRBD2 (5 bases). Germline V gene lookup returns CDR1 MGHRA and CDR2 YSYEKL. Trimming cost V 1 base and J 4 bases, with 7 bases left between them. CDR3 length: 14 amino acids. The CDR3 DNA follows: TGCGCCAGCAGCCAAGTAGGAGGCACCGGGGAGCTGTTTTTT. It yields the protein CASSQVGGTGELFF.

This clone has only a few counts. This chain connects TRBV6-1 to TRBJ2-2; D unresolved. Per germline, CDR1 MNHNS and CDR2 SASEGT. The V end was cut by 6 bases, the J end by 1 base, with 12 bases between. The CDR3 is made up of 15 amino acids. This CDR3 reads CASRTFTGNTGELFF. CDR3 DNA sequence: TGTGCCAGCAGAACCTTTACTGGGAACACCGGGGAGCTGTTTTTT.

The rearrangement links TRBV28 to TRBJ2-5; 7 nucleotides agree with TRBD1. Germline assignment: CDR1 MDHEN and CDR2 SYDVKM. CDR3 length: 15 amino acids. V lost 6 bases to trimming and J lost 5 bases; unmatched junction nucleotides: 12. CDR3 in DNA: TGTGCCAGCAGACCTTCAACAGGGGCGCGGGAGACCCAGTACTTC. Translated: CASRPSTGARETQYF.

The J gene is TRBJ2-1, the V gene TRBV4-2, with TRBD2 matching over 10 bases. The V and J ends lost 0 bases and 6 bases, in that order; junction bases with no gene match: 5. The length of the CDR3 is 16 residues. Germline V gene lookup returns CDR1 LGHNA and CDR2 YNFKEQ. DNA of the CDR3: TGTGCCAGCAGCCAAGATTTAACTAGCGGGATCAATGAGCAGTTCTTC. This codes for CASSQDLTSGINEQFF.

V gene TRBV28 combines with J gene TRBJ1-3; D is undetermined. CDR1 MDHEN and CDR2 SYDVKM come from the germline V gene. The CDR3 loop spans 15 amino acids. V was trimmed by 2 bases and J by 2 bases, leaving 10 bases between them. CDR3 sequence (DNA): TGTGCCAGCAGTTTAAGCCCGCCTCCTGGAAACACCATATATTTT. This encodes CASSLSPPPGNTIYF.

In this sample, this clone turned up a few times. The CDR3 here is CASSTGQGTYEQYF. The CDR3 DNA is TGTGCCAGCAGCACGGGACAGGGGACCTACGAGCAGTACTTC. The V call is TRBV6-6, the J call TRBJ2-7; TRBD1 agrees at 10 bases. V gave up 6 bases and J gave up 2 bases; unmatched junction bases: 4. The length of the CDR3 is 14 residues. The germline CDR1 and CDR2 sequences are MNHNY and SVGAGI (reference sequence).

The chain is built from TRBV18 and TRBJ2-7; 11 bases match TRBD2. Germline V lookup: CDR1 KGHSH, CDR2 LQKENI. The junction had 8 bases not matched to a gene; V was cut back by 5 bases and J by 5 bases. This CDR3 is 15 amino acids long. The CDR3 region has the DNA TGTGCCAGCTCAATTACTAGCGGGAGTGAAGACGAGCAGTACTTC. This codes for CASSITSGSEDEQYF.

This clone was detected once. The chain carries TRBV2 and TRBJ2-5, with D perhaps TRBD2 (5 bases). CDR3 length: 14 residues. Germline V gene sequence: CDR1 SNHLY, CDR2 FYNNEI. V was cut by 4 bases and J by 7 bases, with 16 bases left in between. The chain's CDR3 is CASSAEYQAGTQYF. The CDR3 coding sequence is TGTGCCAGCAGTGCGGAGTACCAGGCGGGGACCCAGTACTTC.

The sample holds one count of this clone. V is TRBV18 and J is TRBJ1-5, with 7 bases that match TRBD1. The J segment lost 1 base and the V segment lost 6 bases, leaving 9 bases of the junction unmatched. CDR3 size: 16 residues. CDR1 and CDR2 from the germline V gene are KGHSH and LQKENI. This CDR3 reads CASSTEGAASNQPQHF. CDR3 nucleotides: TGTGCCAGCTCGACCGAGGGGGCGGCGAGCAATCAGCCCCAGCATTTT.

Comments on this clone: Other DNA sequences from this sample encode an identical CDR3 as well. V usage is TRBV5-1 and J usage is TRBJ2-7; 9 positions agree with TRBD1. The CDR3 is 14 amino acids. J gave up 0 bases and V 4 bases, and 2 bases lay outside the gene matches. Germline CDR1 and CDR2: SGHRS and YFSETQ. The CDR3 bases are TGCGCCAGCAGCGGGACAGGGAGCTCCTACGAGCAGTACTTC. Translation: CASSGTGSSYEQYF.

The count of this clone is one. V is TRBV4-2 and J is TRBJ2-5, with TRBD1 as a possible D gene (6 bases). The DNA matches TRBJ2-7 better at its end, which makes the J call doubtful. There are 13 residues in the CDR3. Germline V gives CDR1 LGHNA, CDR2 YNFKEQ. The CDR3 sequence: CASSHRTAYEQYF. Here the CDR3 DNA reads TGTGCCAGCAGCCACCGGACAGCCTACGAGCAGTACTTC.

The chain is built from TRBV18 and TRBJ1-1, with 7 nucleotides matching TRBD1. V was pared by 5 bases and J by 8 bases, with 2 bases of the junction left unmatched. There are 11 residues in the CDR3. CDR1 is KGHSH and CDR2 is LQKENI in the germline V gene. DNA of the CDR3: TGTGCCAGCTCAGAACAGGGGGAAGCTTTCTTT. Protein product: CASSEQGEAFF.

V is TRBV4-1 and J is TRBJ1-5; 10 bases line up with TRBD1. The CDR3 is made up of 14 amino acids. Trimming took 4 bases from V and 6 from J; bases not matched to a gene: 3. Per germline, CDR1 MGHRA and CDR2 YSYEKL. The chain's CDR3 is CASSPTGGSQPQHF. The CDR3 coding sequence is TGCGCCAGCAGCCCGACAGGGGGCAGTCAGCCCCAGCATTTT.

The rearrangement joins TRBV10-3 to TRBJ2-1; TRBD1 matches at 9 bases. Per germline, CDR1 ENHRY and CDR2 SYGVKD. The CDR3 covers 14 residues. V shed 4 bases, J shed 8 bases, and the junction held 6 bases outside the gene matches. CDR3 residues: CAISVQGAADEQFF. The CDR3 nucleotides are TGTGCCATCAGTGTACAGGGGGCGGCCGATGAGCAGTTCTTC.

J is TRBJ2-6 and V is TRBV27; TRBD1 might be the D (6 bases). The V and J ends lost 0 bases and 4 bases respectively, with 10 bases between them. There are 16 residues in the CDR3. CDR1 MNHEY and CDR2 SMNVEV come from the germline V gene (reference sequence). CDR3 in amino acids: CASSLSWGPGANVLTF. As DNA, the CDR3 is TGTGCCAGCAGTTTATCGTGGGGGCCAGGGGCCAACGTCCTGACTTTC. Supplemented by reference TRBV27 and TRBJ2-6, the full variable domain reads EAQVTQNPRYLITVTGKKLTVTCSQNMNHEYMSWYRQDPGLGLRQIYYSMNVEVTDKGDVPEGYKVSRKEKRNFPLILESPSPNQTSLYFCASSLSWGPGANVLTFGAGSRLTVL.

The V and J genes are TRBV5-4 and TRBJ1-1; 7 bases agree with TRBD1. This CDR3 has 11 residues. In germline, CDR1 is SGHNT, CDR2 YYREEE (reference sequence). V shed 2 bases, J shed 8 bases, and the junction held 0 bases outside the gene matches. As DNA, the CDR3 is TGTGCCAGCAGCTTCAGGGGGGAAGCTTTCTTT. As protein: CASSFRGEAFF.

The chain joins TRBV2 to TRBJ1-5; D is undetermined. Trimming shortened V by 4 bases and J by 4 bases, and 14 bases separated the two germline ends. Germline assignment: CDR1 SNHLY and CDR2 FYNNEI. The CDR3 runs 15 residues. The CDR3 is CASSASRNENQPQHF. In nucleotides, the CDR3 is TGTGCCAGCAGTGCTTCCAGGAACGAGAATCAGCCCCAGCATTTT.

This clone appeared a single time. The chain uses TRBV18 and TRBJ1-2; D gene uncertain. V gave up 8 bases and J gave up 3 bases, with 13 bases separating them. This CDR3 is built from 13 residues. Germline-derived CDR1 and CDR2 are KGHSH and LQKENI. Written as DNA, the CDR3 is TGTGCCAGCCTGGACGGGAAAGACTATGGCTACACCTTC. As protein: CASLDGKDYGYTF.

This clone showed up just a few times. The chain combines TRBV6-5 with TRBJ2-3, with 9 bases identical to TRBD2. The V gene end was trimmed by 3 bases and the J gene end by 4 bases; junction bases not matched to a gene: 8. Germline assignment: CDR1 MNHEY and CDR2 SVGAGI. The CDR3 totals 16 residues. The CDR3 region is CASSYWRAGGPDTQYF. For the CDR3, the DNA is TGTGCCAGCAGTTATTGGCGCGCGGGAGGGCCAGATACGCAGTATTTT.

The chain combines TRBV2 with TRBJ2-7, with D perhaps TRBD2 (5 bases). V lost 7 bases and J 3 bases, leaving 16 bases between the germline ends. The CDR3 is made up of 14 amino acids. CDR1 and CDR2 (germline): SNHLY, FYNNEI. The chain's CDR3 is CASNLDLNIYEQYF. DNA for the CDR3: TGTGCCAGCAACTTGGACTTGAATATCTACGAGCAGTACTTC.

The chain recombines TRBV11-2 with TRBJ1-2; TRBD1 might be the D (5 bases). There are 13 residues in the CDR3. V was trimmed by 1 base and J by 5 bases, leaving 8 bases between them. CDR1 is SGHAT, CDR2 FQNNGV, per germline. CDR3 nucleotides: TGTGCCAGCAGCTTAGGACAGTCGTATGGCTACACCTTC. This codes for CASSLGQSYGYTF.